A single T cell receptor (beta chain) is shown here with its context. Its antigen is not identified. This entry belongs to a study of STAT5B mutations in CD4+ large granular lymphocyte leukemia. Study results and limitations: The CD4+ versus CD8+ T-LGLL clonality difference may reflect limited sample size. Main leukemic clonotypes were patient-specific, but 20% to 25% appeared at low frequency elsewhere.

The assay was run at survey level. Only in-frame clones appear in the TCRdb table, and some are missing; sequencing was by immunoSEQ multiplex PCR. There are almost 8,500 clones in the sample; roughly 89% occur only once, and 50% lies in the top ten. This CDR3 is 17 amino acids long. V was cut by 5 bases and J by 8 bases, with 24 bases left in between. From germline, CDR1 is SEHNR and CDR2 FQNEAQ (reference sequence). J is TRBJ1-4 and V is TRBV7-9, with D possibly matching TRBD1 (6 bases). The receptor was derived from a woman in her 70s with CD4+ T-cell large granular lymphocyte leukemia. The sample comprised PBMCs. For the CDR3, the DNA is TGTGCCAGCAGCCCACTATTAGAACAGGGTCGGCGCGAAAAACTGTTTTTT. Its protein product is CASSPLLEQGRREKLFF.